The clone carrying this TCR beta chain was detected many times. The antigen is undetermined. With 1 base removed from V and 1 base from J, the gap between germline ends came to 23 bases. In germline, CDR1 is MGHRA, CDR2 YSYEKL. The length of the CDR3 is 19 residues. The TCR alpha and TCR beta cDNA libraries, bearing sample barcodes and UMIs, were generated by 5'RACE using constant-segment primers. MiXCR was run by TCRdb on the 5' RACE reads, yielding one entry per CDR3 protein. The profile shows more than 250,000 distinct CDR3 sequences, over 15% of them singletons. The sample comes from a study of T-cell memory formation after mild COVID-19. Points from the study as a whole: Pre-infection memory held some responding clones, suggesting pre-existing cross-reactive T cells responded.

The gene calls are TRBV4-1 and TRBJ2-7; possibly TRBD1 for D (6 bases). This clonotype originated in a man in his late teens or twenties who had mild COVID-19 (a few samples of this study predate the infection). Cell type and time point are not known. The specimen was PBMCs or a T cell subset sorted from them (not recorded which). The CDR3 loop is CASSQGGVWAGAASYEQYF. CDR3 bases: TGCGCCAGCAGCCAAGGAGGGGTGTGGGCAGGGGCCGCTTCCTACGAGCAGTACTTC.